Listed below are T cell receptor beta chains from one sample, sequenced in a study of CD8 T cells in ankylosing spondylitis. TCRdb fed the 5' RACE reads into MiXCR, producing one record per CDR3 protein. The data show about 500,000 distinct CDR3 sequences, with roughly 13% seen just once and about 6.8% held by the top ten. The sequenced sample consisted of blood, either unsorted or a sorted T cell fraction (not recorded which). These receptors all come from a male donor with ankylosing spondylitis. CDR3s include the opening cysteine and the closing phenylalanine or tryptophan. D genes are given only for firm matches. Size is stated for part of the rows, as once, few or many counts, or as a class when the clone is expanded.

J gene: TRBJ2-2; D gene: NA; clone size: many; V gene: TRBV12-3/TRBV12-4; CDR3 protein: CASSFAGLNTGELFF; CDR3 DNA: TGTGCCAGCAGTTTCGCCGGCCTTAACACCGGGGAGCTGTTTTTT
J gene: TRBJ2-3; D gene: TRBD2; clone size: few; V gene: TRBV20-1; CDR3 protein: CSARLAGGADTQYF; CDR3 DNA: TGCAGTGCTCGACTAGCGGGAGGGGCAGATACGCAGTATTTT
J gene: TRBJ2-3; D gene: TRBD2; clone size: NA; V gene: TRBV5-1; CDR3 protein: CASSYLAGVPTDTQYF; CDR3 DNA: TGCGCCAGCAGCTATTTAGCGGGAGTACCGACAGATACGCAGTATTTT
J gene: TRBJ2-5; D gene: NA; clone size: NA; V gene: TRBV6-1; CDR3 protein: CASSKTRYQETQYF; CDR3 DNA: TGTGCCAGCAGTAAGACCAGGTACCAAGAGACCCAGTACTTC
J gene: TRBJ2-3; D gene: NA; clone size: NA; V gene: TRBV20-1; CDR3 protein: CSARYGEYNLFADTQYF; CDR3 DNA: TGCAGTGCTAGATATGGGGAATATAACCTTTTCGCAGATACGCAGTATTTT
J gene: TRBJ2-1; D gene: NA; clone size: many; V gene: TRBV7-9; CDR3 protein: CASSLVRTDEQFF; CDR3 DNA: TGTGCCAGCAGCTTAGTTAGGACAGATGAGCAGTTCTTC
J gene: TRBJ1-5; D gene: NA; clone size: few; V gene: TRBV30; CDR3 protein: CAWSVGPNNQPQHF; CDR3 DNA: TGTGCCTGGAGTGTTGGGCCAAACAATCAGCCCCAGCATTTT
J gene: TRBJ2-5; D gene: NA; clone size: NA; V gene: TRBV11-3; CDR3 protein: CASSLDIPETQYF; CDR3 DNA: TGTGCCAGCAGCTTAGATATTCCGGAGACCCAGTACTTC
J gene: TRBJ1-2; D gene: NA; clone size: many; V gene: TRBV3-1; CDR3 protein: CASSQADYYGYTF; CDR3 DNA: TGTGCCAGCAGCCAAGCGGATTACTATGGCTACACCTTC
J gene: TRBJ2-1; D gene: NA; clone size: few; V gene: TRBV5-1; CDR3 protein: CASSLALDSGNEQFF; CDR3 DNA: TGCGCCAGCAGCTTGGCCCTGGACTCCGGAAATGAGCAGTTCTTC
J gene: TRBJ2-3; D gene: NA; clone size: NA; V gene: TRBV20-1; CDR3 protein: CSASGALLSTDTQYF; CDR3 DNA: TGCAGTGCTAGCGGGGCTCTACTCAGCACAGATACGCAGTATTTT
J gene: TRBJ2-7; D gene: NA; clone size: NA; V gene: TRBV5-1; CDR3 protein: CASKGRSYEQYF; CDR3 DNA: TGCGCCAGCAAGGGCCGTTCCTACGAGCAGTACTTC
J gene: TRBJ1-5; D gene: TRBD1; clone size: NA; V gene: TRBV5-6; CDR3 protein: CASSSLGDRANQPQHF; CDR3 DNA: TGTGCCAGCAGCTCTCTTGGGGACAGGGCCAATCAGCCCCAGCATTTT
J gene: TRBJ2-1; D gene: NA; clone size: many; V gene: TRBV15; CDR3 protein: CATSRDDRAHNEQFF; CDR3 DNA: TGTGCCACCAGCAGAGACGACCGGGCTCACAATGAGCAGTTCTTC
J gene: TRBJ2-5; D gene: TRBD2; clone size: NA; V gene: TRBV7-2; CDR3 protein: CASSPGTSGRRGETQYF; CDR3 DNA: TGTGCCAGCAGCCCCGGGACTAGCGGGAGGAGGGGAGAGACCCAGTACTTC
J gene: TRBJ1-6; D gene: TRBD1; clone size: NA; V gene: TRBV7-9; CDR3 protein: CASSLGTALDSPLHF; CDR3 DNA: TGTGCCAGCAGCTTGGGGACAGCTCTGGATTCACCCCTCCACTTT
J gene: TRBJ1-5; D gene: NA; clone size: few; V gene: TRBV5-5; CDR3 protein: CASSFYPGSNQPQHF; CDR3 DNA: TGTGCCAGCAGCTTTTACCCGGGGAGCAATCAGCCCCAGCATTTT
J gene: TRBJ2-5; D gene: NA; clone size: NA; V gene: TRBV11-3; CDR3 protein: CASSAISGETQYF; CDR3 DNA: TGTGCCAGCAGCGCCATTTCCGGGGAGACCCAGTACTTC
J gene: TRBJ1-2; D gene: NA; clone size: few; V gene: TRBV5-1; CDR3 protein: CASSFSGFGYTF; CDR3 DNA: TGCGCCAGCAGCTTCTCAGGGTTCGGCTACACCTTC
J gene: TRBJ2-1; D gene: TRBD1; clone size: few; V gene: TRBV5-1; CDR3 protein: CASSKTRDRYNEQFF; CDR3 DNA: TGCGCCAGCAGCAAAACCCGGGACAGGTACAATGAGCAGTTCTTC
J gene: TRBJ1-2; D gene: NA; clone size: NA; V gene: TRBV10-2; CDR3 protein: CASGQTYGYTF; CDR3 DNA: TGCGCCAGCGGCCAGACCTATGGCTACACCTTC
J gene: TRBJ2-1; D gene: TRBD2; clone size: few; V gene: TRBV4-2; CDR3 protein: CASSPPGLASSYNEQFF; CDR3 DNA: TGTGCCAGCAGCCCTCCCGGACTAGCGAGCTCCTACAATGAGCAGTTCTTC
J gene: TRBJ2-5; D gene: NA; clone size: NA; V gene: TRBV3-1; CDR3 protein: CASSQDFGARRETQYF; CDR3 DNA: TGTGCCAGCAGCCAAGATTTCGGGGCTAGGAGGGAGACCCAGTACTTC
J gene: TRBJ2-1; D gene: NA; clone size: NA; V gene: TRBV7-8; CDR3 protein: CASSLTTSKQFF; CDR3 DNA: TGTGCCAGCAGCCTGACTACAAGTAAGCAGTTCTTC
J gene: TRBJ2-1; D gene: TRBD2; clone size: NA; V gene: TRBV19; CDR3 protein: CASSRGGTSYYNEQFF; CDR3 DNA: TGTGCCAGTAGCCGAGGGGGGACTAGCTACTACAATGAGCAGTTCTTC
J gene: TRBJ1-5; D gene: NA; clone size: few; V gene: TRBV3-1; CDR3 protein: CASSQESGKQPQHF; CDR3 DNA: TGTGCCAGCAGCCAAGAATCAGGAAAACAGCCCCAGCATTTT
J gene: TRBJ1-1; D gene: NA; clone size: few; V gene: TRBV24-1; CDR3 protein: CATSDWSDTEAFF; CDR3 DNA: TGTGCCACCAGTGATTGGAGCGACACTGAAGCTTTCTTT
J gene: TRBJ2-7; D gene: NA; clone size: few; V gene: TRBV20-1; CDR3 protein: CSARASFYEQYF; CDR3 DNA: TGCAGTGCTAGAGCGAGTTTTTACGAGCAGTACTTC
J gene: TRBJ1-3; D gene: TRBD1; clone size: many; V gene: TRBV7-8; CDR3 protein: CASSLAGGRNTIYF; CDR3 DNA: TGTGCCAGCAGCTTAGCAGGGGGCAGAAACACCATATATTTT
J gene: TRBJ2-1; D gene: NA; clone size: NA; V gene: TRBV2; CDR3 protein: CASQEGRGSNEQFF; CDR3 DNA: TGTGCCAGCCAAGAAGGGAGGGGGTCCAATGAGCAGTTCTTC
J gene: TRBJ2-3; D gene: NA; clone size: many; V gene: TRBV5-1; CDR3 protein: CASSLDTSPDTQYF; CDR3 DNA: TGCGCCAGCAGCTTGGACACTAGCCCAGATACGCAGTATTTT
J gene: TRBJ1-1; D gene: NA; clone size: few; V gene: TRBV5-5; CDR3 protein: CASSTAGTPLSTEAFF; CDR3 DNA: TGTGCCAGCAGCACCGCCGGGACCCCCTTAAGCACTGAAGCTTTCTTT
J gene: TRBJ1-2; D gene: NA; clone size: NA; V gene: TRBV6-1; CDR3 protein: CASIEGGGYGYTF; CDR3 DNA: TGTGCCAGCATTGAAGGGGGAGGCTATGGCTACACCTTC
J gene: TRBJ2-2; D gene: NA; clone size: few; V gene: TRBV4-2; CDR3 protein: CASAVAANTGELFF; CDR3 DNA: TGTGCCAGTGCTGTAGCCGCGAACACCGGGGAGCTGTTTTTT
J gene: TRBJ1-1; D gene: NA; clone size: few; V gene: TRBV18; CDR3 protein: CASSPGRGTNTEAFF; CDR3 DNA: TGTGCCAGCTCACCAGGCAGGGGCACGAACACTGAAGCTTTCTTT
J gene: TRBJ1-2; D gene: NA; clone size: NA; V gene: TRBV9; CDR3 protein: CASSVGQAYGYTF; CDR3 DNA: TGTGCCAGCAGCGTAGGACAGGCGTATGGCTACACCTTC
J gene: TRBJ2-6; D gene: NA; clone size: NA; V gene: TRBV4-2; CDR3 protein: CASSQRTASSGANVLTF; CDR3 DNA: TGTGCCAGCAGCCAGAGGACGGCCTCCTCTGGGGCCAACGTCCTGACTTTC
J gene: TRBJ2-3; D gene: NA; clone size: NA; V gene: TRBV4-2; CDR3 protein: CASSQGPPLGTDTQYF; CDR3 DNA: TGTGCCAGCAGCCAGGGCCCCCCTCTGGGGACAGATACGCAGTATTTT
J gene: TRBJ1-1; D gene: TRBD1; clone size: NA; V gene: TRBV5-6; CDR3 protein: CASSKSDRVLTEAFF; CDR3 DNA: TGTGCCAGCAGCAAGTCAGACAGGGTCTTGACTGAAGCTTTCTTT
J gene: TRBJ2-5; D gene: NA; clone size: NA; V gene: TRBV5-1; CDR3 protein: CASSPGIQETQYF; CDR3 DNA: TGCGCCAGCAGCCCCGGGATCCAAGAGACCCAGTACTTC
J gene: TRBJ1-5; D gene: NA; clone size: NA; V gene: TRBV18; CDR3 protein: CASSPTALRGGNQPQHF; CDR3 DNA: TGTGCCAGCTCACCCACGGCCCTAAGGGGGGGCAATCAGCCCCAGCATTTT
J gene: TRBJ2-2; D gene: NA; clone size: few; V gene: TRBV6-1; CDR3 protein: CASSRLGSGGELFF; CDR3 DNA: TGTGCCAGCAGTCGCCTCGGTAGCGGCGGGGAGCTGTTTTTT
J gene: TRBJ1-5; D gene: NA; clone size: few; V gene: TRBV20-1; CDR3 protein: CSASPSPSNQPQHF; CDR3 DNA: TGCAGTGCTAGCCCCTCGCCTAGCAATCAGCCCCAGCATTTT
J gene: TRBJ2-1; D gene: TRBD2; clone size: NA; V gene: TRBV24-1; CDR3 protein: CATSVARAGDYNEQFF; CDR3 DNA: TGTGCCACCAGTGTCGCCCGGGCGGGAGATTACAATGAGCAGTTCTTC
J gene: TRBJ2-2; D gene: NA; clone size: NA; V gene: TRBV20-1; CDR3 protein: CSARDSQVNTGELFF; CDR3 DNA: TGCAGTGCTAGAGATTCTCAAGTGAACACCGGGGAGCTGTTTTTT
J gene: TRBJ2-1; D gene: NA; clone size: few; V gene: TRBV6-2/TRBV6-3; CDR3 protein: CASNGRAINSYNEQFF; CDR3 DNA: TGTGCCAGCAACGGCAGGGCAATTAACTCCTACAATGAGCAGTTCTTC
J gene: TRBJ2-7; D gene: NA; clone size: few; V gene: TRBV20-1; CDR3 protein: CSAREGGNSYEQYF; CDR3 DNA: TGCAGTGCTAGAGAAGGGGGTAACTCCTACGAGCAGTACTTC
J gene: TRBJ1-1; D gene: NA; clone size: few; V gene: TRBV7-9; CDR3 protein: CASSGANTEAFF; CDR3 DNA: TGTGCCAGCAGCGGGGCGAACACTGAAGCTTTCTTT